The rows below give T cell receptor beta chains drawn from one sample of a study of radiation and T cells in renal cell carcinoma. The method was immunoSEQ multiplex PCR; TCRdb's version includes in-frame clones alone and lacks a portion of them. This sample has some 130,000 clones, with approximately 80% found just once. Sequencing used blood, obtained from a patient whose treatment included radiotherapy and nephrectomy. Source of these receptors: a woman aged 55 to 70 with renal cell carcinoma. Both conserved end residues are part of each CDR3. The D gene is left open where the match is weak. Only part of the rows carry a size: once, few, many, or a class if the clone is expanded.

TRBJ1-2 | TRBV6-5 | - | - | TGTGCCAGCAGTTATGACGGAGAGGACTATGGCTACACCTTC | CASSYDGEDYGYTF
TRBJ1-5 | TRBV6-6 | - | - | TGTGCCAGCAGTTACGAGGGCGCGGACAATCAGCCCCAGCATTTT | CASSYEGADNQPQHF
TRBJ2-1 | TRBV6-5 | - | - | TGTGCCACCAAGGGACGCTCCAGGGGTGAGCAGTTCTTC | CATKGRSRGEQFF
TRBJ2-1 | TRBV5-1 | - | - | TGCGCCAGCAGGCTGGACAATAGCCCATACAATGAGCAGTTCTTC | CASRLDNSPYNEQFF
TRBJ2-1 | TRBV7-2 | - | TRBD1 | TGTGCCAGCAGCCGACAGGGGGGAATCGCTAATGAGCAGTTCTTC | CASSRQGGIANEQFF
TRBJ2-2 | TRBV30 | few | - | TGTGCCTGGGGGAAGACGGGACCGGAGCTGTTTTTT | CAWGKTGPELFF
TRBJ1-5 | TRBV6-5 | - | - | TGTGCCAGCAGTGAAGTGGGGAATCAGCCCCAGCATTTT | CASSEVGNQPQHF
TRBJ2-3 | TRBV7-9 | - | TRBD2 | TGTGCCAGCCCGCCGGGTGGACTAGCGGGGGGAGAGGATACGCAGTATTTT | CASPPGGLAGGEDTQYF
TRBJ2-1 | TRBV7-3 | - | TRBD1 | TGTGCCAGCAGCTTGGACAGGGGGCTTTACAATGAGCAGTTCTTC | CASSLDRGLYNEQFF
TRBJ1-1 | TRBV5-1 | - | - | TGCGCCAGCAGCTCCTCGGGGGGTGAAGCTTTCTTT | CASSSSGGEAFF
TRBJ2-3 | TRBV5-5 | - | TRBD2 | TGTGCCAGCAGCTTGGAACTAGCGACAAGCACAGATACGCAGTATTTT | CASSLELATSTDTQYF
TRBJ2-6 | TRBV27 | once | TRBD1 | TGTGCCAGCAGTCACTACCTCAGCCCGGGACAGGGTGCTGGGGCCAACGTCCTGACTTTC | CASSHYLSPGQGAGANVLTF
TRBJ2-2 | TRBV30 | - | TRBD1 | TGTGCCTGGAGTGTAACAGGGGGTTCCACCGGGGAGCTGTTTTTT | CAWSVTGGSTGELFF
TRBJ1-1 | TRBV11-2 | - | - | TGTGCCAGCAGCTGGGAACGGAACACTGAAGCTTTCTTT | CASSWERNTEAFF
TRBJ1-3 | TRBV7-9 | - | - | TGTGCCAGCAGCTTAGCTGTGGCGGGTAGCTCTGGAAACACCATATATTTT | CASSLAVAGSSGNTIYF
TRBJ2-3 | TRBV6-5 | - | TRBD2 | TGTGCCAGCAGCGGGGAGCGGGGGGGCGTGGCGTATTTT | CASSGERGGVAYF
TRBJ2-3 | TRBV5-4 | once | - | TGTGCCAGCAGCTCTCATCCGGCAGGTAGCACAGATACGCAGTATTTT | CASSSHPAGSTDTQYF
TRBJ2-5 | TRBV5-1 | few | TRBD2 | TGCGCCAGCAGCTGGACTAGCGGGGGGCGGGAGACCCAGTACTTC | CASSWTSGGRETQYF
TRBJ2-3 | TRBV9 | - | - | TGTGCCAGCAGCGGAAAAATCGGAGATACGCAGTATTTT | CASSGKIGDTQYF
TRBJ2-5 | TRBV6-1 | - | - | TGTGCCAGCAGAAAAGGCGGGAAAGAGACCCAGTACTTC | CASRKGGKETQYF
TRBJ2-3 | TRBV9 | - | TRBD2 | TGTGCCAGCTGTAGGACTAGCGGGGGGAGCACAGATACGCAGTATTTT | CASCRTSGGSTDTQYF
TRBJ2-3 | TRBV19 | - | - | TGTGCCAGTAGGCAGGCAGGGGACCCTACAGATACGCAGTATTTT | CASRQAGDPTDTQYF
TRBJ2-5 | TRBV19 | - | - | TGTGCCAGTAGTCCGACGGGAAGGGGCCGTTGGGAGACCCAGTACTTC | CASSPTGRGRWETQYF
TRBJ2-7 | TRBV6-1 | - | - | TGTGCCAGCAGTCATGAGGAGGGCTACGAGCAGTACTTC | CASSHEEGYEQYF
TRBJ1-1 | TRBV5-6 | - | - | TGTGCCAGCAGCCTAGCGCCGGCCCCCAACACTGAAGCTTTCTTT | CASSLAPAPNTEAFF
TRBJ2-5 | TRBV6-1 | few | TRBD2 | TGTGCCAGCAGTGCTGGGACTAGCGGGAGTAGAGAGACCCAGTACTTC | CASSAGTSGSRETQYF
TRBJ2-1 | TRBV15 | - | - | TGTGCCACCAGCAGAGATCGGGGGTTTAGGAATGAGCAGTTCTTC | CATSRDRGFRNEQFF
TRBJ1-5 | TRBV28 | - | TRBD1 | TGTGCCAGCAGCCCATTACCTACAGGGGGTCCCAATCAGCCCCAGCATTTT | CASSPLPTGGPNQPQHF
TRBJ1-4 | TRBV19 | - | - | TGTGCCAGTAGTATGTCGCTCAGCGGGGAAAAACTGTTTTTT | CASSMSLSGEKLFF
TRBJ2-3 | TRBV9 | - | - | TGTGCCAGCAGCGCGGGATCGGGTGATGATACGCAGTATTTT | CASSAGSGDDTQYF
TRBJ1-4 | TRBV7-9 | - | - | TGTGCCAGCAGCTTAGTCGACAGGTTTGGTGAAAAACTGTTTTTT | CASSLVDRFGEKLFF